This entry lists 26 T cell receptor beta chains sequenced from one sample in a study of long-term antiretroviral therapy in people with HIV. Assay version v3.0 of immunoSEQ was used, and it was run at survey level. Profiling relied on immunoSEQ multiplex PCR, and the TCRdb table lists in-frame clones only, not all of them. The sample contains more than 20,000 clones, about 91% of which appear only once. This specimen consisted of unsorted PBMCs, obtained 1.8 years before starting antiretroviral therapy. All receptors come from a man aged 50-60 years with HIV.

The chain links TRBV30 to TRBJ2-3; a weak D match, TRBD2 (5 bases). The CDR3 runs 15 residues. The ends were cut back, 2 bases at V and 0 bases at J, with 12 bases in the middle. Per germline, CDR1 GTSNPN and CDR2 SVGIG (reference sequence). CDR3 protein: CAWSIEGSSTDTQYF. In nucleotides, the CDR3 is TGTGCCTGGAGTATAGAGGGATCAAGCACAGATACGCAGTATTTT.

The rearrangement joins TRBV5-1 to TRBJ1-1; perhaps TRBD1 as D (6 bases). Germline V gene lookup returns CDR1 SGHRS and CDR2 YFSETQ. The ends were cut back, 0 bases at V and 1 base at J, with 13 bases in the middle. CDR3 length: 16 residues. CDR3 protein: CASSLGTGQTNTEAFF. The CDR3 DNA is TGCGCCAGCAGCTTGGGGACCGGACAGACGAACACTGAAGCTTTCTTT.

This clone has just a few counts. The chain has TRBV6-1 and TRBJ2-7; TRBD2 matches at 12 bases. V shed 5 bases, J shed 0 bases, and the junction held 2 bases outside the gene matches. The CDR3 covers 15 residues. Germline loops: CDR1 MNHNS, CDR2 SASEGT. Written as DNA, the CDR3 is TGTGCCAGCAGTCTACTAGCGGGAGGCTCCTACGAGCAGTACTTC. Translation gives CASSLLAGGSYEQYF.

This chain joins TRBV18 and TRBJ2-5; a possible D gene is TRBD1 (6 bases). Trimming removed 3 bases at V and 4 bases at J, with 15 bases between. This CDR3 is built from 15 residues. Germline-derived CDR1 and CDR2 are KGHSH and LQKENI. CDR3 protein: CASSPTTGGRETQYF. The CDR3 DNA sequence: TGTGCCAGCTCACCTACGACAGGTGGGCGAGAGACCCAGTACTTC.

This clone came up a few times. CDR3 residues: CASSNRILDEQYF. CDR3 DNA sequence: TGTGCCAGTAGCAATAGGATTCTCGACGAGCAGTACTTC. The chain carries TRBV19 and TRBJ2-7, with unresolved D. The germline CDR1 and CDR2 sequences are LNHDA and SQIVND (reference sequence). Trimming removed 6 bases from V and 5 bases from J, with 14 bases in between. The CDR3 is 13 amino acids. The whole variable domain, remainder taken from reference TRBV19 and TRBJ2-7, is DGGITQSPKYLFRKEGQNVTLSCEQNLNHDAMYWYRQDPGQGLRLIYYSQIVNDFQKGDIAEGYSVSREKKESFPLTVTSAQKNPTAFYLCASSNRILDEQYFGPGTRLTVT.

J is TRBJ1-2 and V is TRBV11-2; TRBD1 is a possible D gene (6 bases). CDR3 length: 13 amino acids. Germline V lookup: CDR1 SGHAT, CDR2 FQNNGV. V was cut by 3 bases and J by 7 bases, with 12 bases left in between. Here the CDR3 reads CASSFQQGLGYTF. In nucleotides, the CDR3 is TGTGCCAGCAGCTTTCAACAGGGACTTGGCTACACCTTC.

This clone came up a few times. V usage is TRBV6-1 and J usage is TRBJ1-2; D unclear. The CDR3 is 13 residues long. The ends were cut back, 5 bases at V and 1 base at J, with 8 bases in the middle. Germline CDR1 MNHNS, CDR2 SASEGT. This CDR3 reads CASSRAGNYGYTF. The CDR3 DNA follows: TGTGCCAGCAGTCGGGCAGGTAACTATGGCTACACCTTC.

The J gene is TRBJ1-6, the V gene TRBV11-2; the D is unclear. Germline lookup yields CDR1 SGHAT and CDR2 FQNNGV. The CDR3 is 13 amino acids. The V and J ends lost 0 bases and 15 bases respectively, with 12 bases between them. Here the CDR3 DNA reads TGTGCCAGCAGCTTAGAAACACACCTTCTCCTCCACTTT. As protein: CASSLETHLLLHF.

The genes are TRBV23-1 and TRBJ2-3; D gene uncertain. TRBV23-1 is noted as an ORF with a role that remains uncertain. Trimming left V 4 bases short and J 2 bases short, with 16 bases between. CDR3 size: 16 residues. CDR3 loop: CASSRAKVRPTDTQYF. Written as DNA, the CDR3 is TGCGCCAGCAGTCGTGCTAAGGTGAGACCCACAGATACGCAGTATTTT.

This chain joins TRBV5-6 and TRBJ1-4; D call uncertain. V lost 4 bases, J lost 6 bases, and 7 bases lay in between. CDR1 and CDR2 (germline): SGHDT, YYEEEE. CDR3 length equals 12 residues. The CDR3 loop reads CASSPGDEKLFF. CDR3 sequence (DNA): TGTGCCAGCAGCCCAGGTGATGAAAAACTGTTTTTT.

J is TRBJ2-1 and V is TRBV7-9; the D gene is possibly TRBD1 (6 bases). The CDR3 runs to 14 residues. Germline-derived CDR1 and CDR2 are SEHNR and FQNEAQ (reference sequence). The V end lost 1 base, the J end lost 9 bases, and 13 bases lay between the germline ends. The CDR3 sequence: CASSLGQGMGEQFF. The CDR3 coding sequence is TGTGCCAGCAGCTTAGGGCAGGGGATGGGTGAGCAGTTCTTC.

The genes are TRBV11-2 and TRBJ2-7, with D perhaps being TRBD1 or TRBD2 (5 bases each). Germline values: CDR1 SGHAT, CDR2 FQNNGV. The CDR3 has 17 residues. V was clipped by 5 bases and J by 1 base, with 21 bases between them. The CDR3 spells CASSRKVLGTASYEQYF. In DNA, the CDR3 is TGTGCCAGCAGCCGTAAGGTCCTTGGGACGGCGTCCTACGAGCAGTACTTC. Full variable domain (rest looked up from reference TRBV11-2 and TRBJ2-7): EAGVAQSPRYKIIEKRQSVAFWCNPISGHATLYWYQQILGQGPKLLIQFQNNGVVDDSQLPKDRFSAERLKGVDSTLKIQPAKLEDSAVYLCASSRKVLGTASYEQYFGPGTRLTVT.

The chain is built from TRBV5-1 and TRBJ1-1; TRBD1 is a possible D gene (6 bases). This CDR3 is built from 16 residues. Looked up from germline, CDR1 is SGHRS and CDR2 is YFSETQ. Between the trimmed V and J ends, which lost 3 bases and 5 bases, there was a span of 20 bases. The CDR3 reads CASSSTVVGAGTEAFF. CDR3 sequence (DNA): TGCGCCAGCAGCTCTACGGTGGTGGGGGCTGGGACTGAAGCTTTCTTT. Supplemented by reference TRBV5-1 and TRBJ1-1, the full variable domain reads KAGVTQTPRYLIKTRGQQVTLSCSPISGHRSVSWYQQTPGQGLQFLFEYFSETQRNKGNFPGRFSGRQFSNSRSEMNVSTLELGDSALYLCASSSTVVGAGTEAFFGQGTRLTVV.

The chain employs TRBV19 and TRBJ2-7, with 7 bases aligning to TRBD1. CDR1 is LNHDA, CDR2 SQIVND, per germline (reference sequence). The CDR3 is made up of 16 amino acids. Trimming at V came to 5 bases and at J to 2 bases, leaving 12 bases not matched to a gene. The CDR3 loop reads CASSPRGTETTYEQYF. The CDR3 DNA is TGTGCCAGTAGTCCCCGAGGGACAGAGACTACCTACGAGCAGTACTTC.

The rearrangement joins TRBV18 to TRBJ2-3, with TRBD1 matching over 7 bases. This CDR3 has 15 amino acids. Trimming cost V 3 bases and J 0 bases; bases outside gene matches: 3. Germline V gives CDR1 KGHSH, CDR2 LQKENI. The CDR3 spells CASSPGTESTDTQYF. The CDR3 DNA sequence: TGTGCCAGCTCACCCGGGACAGAGAGCACAGATACGCAGTATTTT.

The chain is built from TRBV4-1 and TRBJ2-7; TRBD2 matches 12 bases. V was clipped by 0 bases and J by 3 bases; unmatched bases: 3. This CDR3 is 16 amino acids long. CDR1 and CDR2 from the germline V gene are MGHRA and YSYEKL. The CDR3 loop is CASSQDRTSGDYEQYF. The DNA of the CDR3 is TGCGCCAGCAGCCAAGATAGGACTAGCGGGGACTACGAGCAGTACTTC.

The genes are TRBV27 and TRBJ2-5, with D maybe TRBD1 (5 bases). Germline V gives CDR1 MNHEY, CDR2 SMNVEV (reference sequence). The CDR3 runs to 14 residues. V shed 3 bases and J shed 7 bases, with 15 bases lying between them. CDR3 DNA sequence: TGTGCCAGCAGTTTCGACAGCTTATTCGGGACCCAGTACTTC. This translates into CASSFDSLFGTQYF.

The chain carries TRBV7-9 and TRBJ1-4; 10 nucleotides line up with TRBD1. V was pared by 4 bases and J by 8 bases, with 4 bases of the junction left unmatched. This CDR3 comprises 14 residues. The germline V gene encodes CDR1 SEHNR and CDR2 FQNEAQ (reference sequence). CDR3 sequence reads: CASSSGTGDEKLFF. Here the CDR3 DNA reads TGTGCCAGCAGCTCCGGGACAGGGGACGAAAAACTGTTTTTT.

V usage is TRBV5-6 and J usage is TRBJ1-6, with D uncertain. The CDR3 covers 16 residues. Trimming left V 0 bases short and J 5 bases short, with 12 bases between. Germline lookup yields CDR1 SGHDT and CDR2 YYEEEE. CDR3 in DNA: TGTGCCAGCAGCTTGGCGGTGGGTTTCGATAATTCACCCCTCCACTTT. It codes for CASSLAVGFDNSPLHF.

The J gene is TRBJ2-4, the V gene TRBV6-1; a possible D gene is TRBD2 (6 bases). From germline, CDR1 is MNHNS and CDR2 SASEGT. V was trimmed by 7 bases and J by 0 bases, leaving 7 bases between them. The CDR3 loop spans 13 amino acids. The CDR3 protein is CASTGVAKNIQYF. The CDR3 coding sequence is TGTGCCAGCACGGGGGTAGCCAAAAACATTCAGTACTTC.

This clone was recorded only once. This chain joins TRBV5-6 and TRBJ2-5; the match to TRBD2 covers 8 bases. The CDR3 totals 17 residues. V dropped 2 bases and J dropped 5; count of bases not matched to a gene: 14. Germline V lookup: CDR1 SGHDT, CDR2 YYEEEE. CDR3 residues: CASSLRLAGGKVETQYF. CDR3 DNA sequence: TGTGCCAGCAGCTTACGCCTCGCGGGGGGTAAGGTGGAGACCCAGTACTTC.

This clone showed up just once. V gene TRBV5-4 combines with J gene TRBJ2-4; TRBD1 might be the D (6 bases). The CDR3 length is 15 residues. The V end was cut by 0 bases, the J end by 0 bases, with 7 bases between. Germline lookup yields CDR1 SGHNT and CDR2 YYREEE (reference sequence). CDR3 DNA: TGTGCCAGCAGCTTGGGGGGGCAAGCCAAAAACATTCAGTACTTC. Translation gives CASSLGGQAKNIQYF.

The chain links TRBV30 to TRBJ1-4; D call uncertain. Germline V gene lookup returns CDR1 GTSNPN and CDR2 SVGIG (reference sequence). The CDR3 totals 14 residues. The germline V and J ends were trimmed by 1 base and 7 bases, with 13 bases remaining between them. The CDR3 DNA is TGTGCCTGGAGTGGGACCCAGTCGGGTGAAAAACTGTTTTTT. Translated, it gives CAWSGTQSGEKLFF.

The chain joins TRBV6-1 to TRBJ2-1, with 7 positions matching TRBD1. Germline trimming cut 6 bases from V and 3 bases from J; bases unmatched to any gene: 8. CDR3 length equals 15 residues. Germline CDR1 reads MNHNS; CDR2 reads SASEGT. CDR3 bases: TGTGCCAGCAGAGAACAGGGGTTCCTCTACAATGAGCAGTTCTTC. Residues: CASREQGFLYNEQFF.

The chain recombines TRBV15 with TRBJ1-2; D perhaps matches TRBD1 (5 bases). CDR3 length equals 15 residues. The V end lost 3 bases, the J end lost 3 bases, and 14 bases lay between the germline ends. Per germline, CDR1 LNHNV and CDR2 YYDKDF (reference sequence). The CDR3 DNA reads as TGTGCCACCAGCAGGGGGCGGGCCCAAGACTATGGCTACACCTTC. This translates into CATSRGRAQDYGYTF.

The chain carries TRBV7-8 and TRBJ1-3; D is ambiguous. CDR3 size: 16 residues. V shed 1 base and J shed 0 bases, with 10 bases lying between them. CDR1 and CDR2 from the germline V gene are SGHVS and FQNEAQ. CDR3 protein: CASSLDMGSSGNTIYF. The CDR3 DNA reads as TGTGCCAGCAGCTTAGATATGGGGAGCTCTGGAAACACCATATATTTT.